One sample yielded the 29 T cell receptor beta chains listed below, sequenced in a study of blood T cell repertoires in COVID-19. Method: immunoSEQ multiplex PCR; TCRdb's copy keeps in-frame clones and lacks some. The sample lists 250,000 to 300,000 clones, over 75% occurring once. Sequencing was done on a sample of PBMCs or T cells enriched from blood (not recorded which). The origin of the receptors is a young man who had recovered from COVID-19.

The chain is built from TRBV5-1 and TRBJ2-1, with 8 bases lining up with TRBD2. Germline assignment: CDR1 SGHRS and CDR2 YFSETQ. Trimming cost V 0 bases and J 0 bases; bases outside gene matches: 2. The CDR3 extends over 16 amino acids. The CDR3 here is CASSLGGTSSYNEQFF. In nucleotides, the CDR3 is TGCGCCAGCAGCTTGGGCGGGACTAGCTCCTACAATGAGCAGTTCTTC. Combining the CDR3 with reference TRBV5-1 and TRBJ2-1 gives the whole variable domain KAGVTQTPRYLIKTRGQQVTLSCSPISGHRSVSWYQQTPGQGLQFLFEYFSETQRNKGNFPGRFSGRQFSNSRSEMNVSTLELGDSALYLCASSLGGTSSYNEQFFGPGTRLTVL.

The CDR3 nucleotides read TGTGCCAGCACGAGTGTAGCCTACAATGAGCAGTTCTTC. Its protein is CASTSVAYNEQFF. V usage is TRBV2 and J usage is TRBJ2-1; D is uncertain. The germline V gene encodes CDR1 SNHLY and CDR2 FYNNEI. With 7 bases removed from V and 2 bases from J, the gap between germline ends came to 9 bases. This CDR3 is 13 amino acids long.

The chain employs TRBV29-1 and TRBJ2-3; perhaps TRBD2 as D (5 bases). Between the trimmed V and J ends, which lost 0 bases and 1 base, there was a span of 14 bases. From germline, CDR1 is SQVTM and CDR2 ANQGSEA. CDR3 length equals 16 residues. CDR3 protein: CSVEDLGSIGTDTQYF. The CDR3 region has the DNA TGCAGCGTTGAAGATTTGGGGAGTATTGGCACAGATACGCAGTATTTT.

V is TRBV5-1 and J is TRBJ2-6; 13 bases are shared with TRBD2. The trim removed 1 base at V and 2 bases at J, leaving 3 bases unmatched. This CDR3 has 18 residues. The germline V gene has CDR1 SGHRS and CDR2 YFSETQ. The CDR3 loop is CASSLTSGRATGANVLTF. CDR3 nucleotide sequence: TGCGCCAGCAGCTTGACTAGCGGGAGGGCCACTGGGGCCAACGTCCTGACTTTC.

This clone was seen only a few times. The chain is built from TRBV4-1 and TRBJ1-5, with 7 nucleotides matching TRBD1. CDR3 length: 15 residues. V was pared by 4 bases and J by 6 bases, with 9 bases of the junction left unmatched. CDR1 is MGHRA and CDR2 is YSYEKL in the germline V gene. As DNA, the CDR3 is TGCGCCAGCAGCCCCTCACAGGGGTCCGGTCAGCCCCAGCATTTT. Its protein is CASSPSQGSGQPQHF.

This clone was detected only a few times. The CDR3 reads CASRTPGGSYEQYF. The CDR3 DNA follows: TGTGCCAGCAGGACCCCCGGGGGCTCCTACGAGCAGTACTTC. V is TRBV2 and J is TRBJ2-7; tentative D call: TRBD2 (6 bases). CDR1 and CDR2 (germline): SNHLY, FYNNEI. Trimming shortened V by 6 bases and J by 0 bases, and 12 bases separated the two germline ends. The CDR3 totals 14 residues.

V usage is TRBV10-3 and J usage is TRBJ1-2, with D perhaps matching TRBD1 (6 bases). CDR3 size: 15 residues. Germline V gene sequence: CDR1 ENHRY, CDR2 SYGVKD. Trimming pared 5 bases from V and 6 bases from J, leaving 19 bases between. The CDR3 sequence is CAISPTQGYGDGYTF. Written as DNA, the CDR3 is TGTGCCATCAGTCCAACACAGGGTTACGGGGATGGCTACACCTTC.

The rearrangement uses TRBV7-9 and TRBJ2-2, with D maybe TRBD2 (6 bases). The V gene lost 5 bases and the J gene lost 1 base, with 11 bases spanning the gap. CDR1 SEHNR and CDR2 FQNEAQ come from the germline V gene (reference sequence). The CDR3 covers 15 residues. DNA of the CDR3: TGTGCCAGCAGCGGGGGGTCCCTGAACACCGGGGAGCTGTTTTTT. Protein sequence: CASSGGSLNTGELFF.

This chain uses TRBV7-8 with TRBJ2-1; D is ambiguous. CDR1 is SGHVS and CDR2 is FQNEAQ in the germline V gene. CDR3 length: 13 residues. Between the trimmed V and J ends, which lost 0 bases and 12 bases, there was a span of 12 bases. The CDR3 is CASSLALAAGQFF. The CDR3 DNA reads as TGTGCCAGCAGCTTAGCGCTGGCCGCAGGGCAGTTCTTC.

As to this clone: Compared with germline, one end of the junction differs, possibly owing to a read error. V is TRBV23-1 and J is TRBJ2-7; 8 nucleotides match TRBD2. TRBV23-1 is annotated as an ORF whose role is uncertain. This CDR3 is 15 amino acids long. This CDR3 reads CASSPTSASSYGQYF. In nucleotides, the CDR3 is TGCGCCAGCAGTCCGACTAGCGCGAGCTCCTACGGGCAGTACTTC.

This chain joins TRBV12-5 and TRBJ2-7; perhaps TRBD2 as D (6 bases). V was clipped by 2 bases and J by 2 bases, with 13 bases between them. Germline values: CDR1 LGHNT, CDR2 FRNRAP. The CDR3 length is 15 residues. The CDR3 loop reads CASGLTRDLPYEQYF. CDR3 coding DNA: TGTGCTAGTGGTTTGACCCGGGACTTGCCCTACGAGCAGTACTTC.

The chain uses TRBV2 and TRBJ1-1; 7 bases agree with TRBD1. V was pared by 3 bases and J by 1 base, with 2 bases of the junction left unmatched. This CDR3 has 14 amino acids. The V gene's germline CDR1 is SNHLY and CDR2 FYNNEI. The CDR3: CASSDDRENTEAFF. As DNA, the CDR3 is TGTGCCAGCAGTGACGACAGGGAGAACACTGAAGCTTTCTTT.

The chain recombines TRBV19 with TRBJ1-5; 9 positions agree with TRBD1. Trimming removed 4 bases from V and 3 bases from J; junction bases left unmatched: 7. The CDR3 is made up of 16 amino acids. The germline V gene has CDR1 LNHDA and CDR2 SQIVND (reference sequence). The CDR3 region has the DNA TGTGCCAGTAGTAGAGGGACAGGGACCTCCAATCAGCCCCAGCATTTT. This encodes CASSRGTGTSNQPQHF.

This clone was found a few times. The chain recombines TRBV7-9 with TRBJ2-7, with D tentatively TRBD2 (5 bases). This CDR3 has 12 amino acids. Between the trimmed V and J ends, which lost 1 base and 6 bases, there was a span of 7 bases. CDR1 and CDR2 (germline): SEHNR, FQNEAQ (reference sequence). The CDR3 DNA sequence: TGTGCCAGCAGCTTAGTGGACTCCGAGCAGTACTTC. It encodes CASSLVDSEQYF.

The genes are TRBV10-3 and TRBJ1-4, with 8 bases lining up with TRBD1. CDR3 length: 15 amino acids. Unmatched junction bases numbered 11, after V lost 6 bases and J lost 8 bases. The V gene's germline CDR1 is ENHRY and CDR2 SYGVKD. The CDR3 protein is CAISDTGTGEEKLFF. The DNA for the CDR3 is TGTGCCATCAGCGATACCGGGACAGGTGAAGAAAAACTGTTTTTT.

V gene TRBV7-9 combines with J gene TRBJ2-5, with D unclear. The germline gives CDR1 SEHNR, CDR2 FQNEAQ (reference sequence). V lost 5 bases and J lost 4, with 14 bases in between. The CDR3 runs 14 residues. The CDR3 spells CASSLRGLGETQYF. The DNA of the CDR3 is TGTGCCAGCAGCCTCCGCGGTTTAGGAGAGACCCAGTACTTC.

V usage is TRBV10-2 and J usage is TRBJ2-1; 7 bases are a match to TRBD2. V dropped 2 bases and J dropped 0; count of bases not matched to a gene: 4. This CDR3 comprises 16 residues. CDR1 and CDR2 (germline): WSHSY, SAAADI. CDR3 amino acids: CASSERGVSSYNEQFF. The CDR3 nucleotides are TGCGCCAGCAGTGAGCGGGGGGTAAGCTCCTACAATGAGCAGTTCTTC.

The V and J genes are TRBV30 and TRBJ2-7, with 8 bases aligning to TRBD2. With 1 base clipped from V and 3 bases from J, the junction kept 8 bases outside the gene matches. The CDR3 has 15 amino acids. Looked up from germline, CDR1 is GTSNPN and CDR2 is SVGIG (reference sequence). CDR3 DNA: TGTGCCTGGAGTGGGAAGACCGGGACTAGCTACGAGCAGTACTTC. Translating gives CAWSGKTGTSYEQYF.

The chain uses TRBV9 and TRBJ2-1; 9 nucleotides match TRBD2. From germline, CDR1 is SGDLS and CDR2 YYNGEE. The CDR3 runs to 14 residues. Trimming removed 0 bases from V and 5 bases from J; junction bases left unmatched: 0. The CDR3 DNA reads TGTGCCAGCAGCGTAGGACTAGCGGACAATGAGCAGTTCTTC. Protein sequence: CASSVGLADNEQFF.

The chain is built from TRBV7-9 and TRBJ2-3, with TRBD1 matching over 9 bases. The CDR3 loop spans 15 amino acids. From germline, CDR1 is SEHNR and CDR2 FQNEAQ (reference sequence). The V and J ends lost 5 bases and 3 bases, in that order; junction bases with no gene match: 6. CDR3 sequence (DNA): TGTGCCAGCAGCCCCATACAGGGGGCAACAGATACGCAGTATTTT. It encodes CASSPIQGATDTQYF.

The chain combines TRBV5-1 with TRBJ2-2; perhaps TRBD2 as D (5 bases). There are 16 residues in the CDR3. With 0 bases removed from V and 4 bases from J, the gap between germline ends came to 13 bases. Germline V CDR1 and CDR2: SGHRS, YFSETQ. CDR3 protein: CASSLAPGEGTGELFF. CDR3 sequence (DNA): TGCGCCAGCAGCTTGGCGCCGGGCGAGGGCACCGGGGAGCTGTTTTTT.

V and J are TRBV10-3 and TRBJ1-1; TRBD1 matches at 9 bases. The CDR3 has 14 residues. Losses at the gene ends were 6 bases for V and 1 base for J; bases not matched to a gene: 3. Germline V lookup: CDR1 ENHRY, CDR2 SYGVKD. The CDR3 sequence is CAIREQGANTEAFF. The DNA for the CDR3 is TGTGCCATCAGGGAACAGGGGGCGAACACTGAAGCTTTCTTT.

The CDR3 DNA follows: TGTGCCAGCAGTTTTGTTGCGATAAACAGGGGCGAGAACATTCAGTACTTC. Translating it yields CASSFVAINRGENIQYF. The genes are TRBV28 and TRBJ2-4; 7 bases are shared with TRBD1. CDR1 MDHEN and CDR2 SYDVKM come from the germline V gene. The CDR3 sequence is 17 residues long. V lost 3 bases and J lost 7; bases outside the gene matches: 15.

The V gene is TRBV2, the J gene TRBJ1-5; 8 positions agree with TRBD1. The CDR3 length is 14 residues. V shed 6 bases and J 3 bases; nucleotides not matched to a gene: 4. Germline V lookup: CDR1 SNHLY, CDR2 FYNNEI. The CDR3 nucleotides read TGTGCCAGCAGCGGGACAGGTAACAATCAGCCCCAGCATTTT. It yields the protein CASSGTGNNQPQHF.

The V call is TRBV5-4, the J call TRBJ2-3; 9 nucleotides agree with TRBD2. Trimming took 4 bases from V and 1 from J; bases not matched to a gene: 7. This CDR3 is 16 amino acids long. The germline V gene has CDR1 SGHNT and CDR2 YYREEE (reference sequence). Here the CDR3 reads CASSLMERGGTDTQYF. CDR3 in DNA: TGTGCCAGCAGCCTGATGGAGCGGGGGGGCACAGATACGCAGTATTTT.

The chain recombines TRBV3-1 (or the pseudogene TRBV3-2) with TRBJ2-2; D perhaps matches TRBD1 (5 bases). The CDR3 has 19 residues. Germline CDR1 and CDR2: LGHDT and YNNKEL (reference sequence). Trimming removed 1 base at V and 2 bases at J, with 20 bases between. CDR3 nucleotide sequence: TGTGCCAGCAGCCAAGTACTATTCCGGTCGGACACTAACACCGGGGAGCTGTTTTTT. Translation: CASSQVLFRSDTNTGELFF.

This sequence joins TRBV6-5 and TRBJ1-1; 7 bases match TRBD1. Losses at the gene ends were 7 bases for V and 1 base for J; bases not matched to a gene: 3. CDR3 size: 13 residues. CDR1 is MNHEY, CDR2 SVGAGI, per germline. CDR3 in DNA: TGTGCCAGCAAGGGGGCCCAGAACACTGAAGCTTTCTTT. Amino acids: CASKGAQNTEAFF.

The chain uses TRBV10-3 and TRBJ1-2; D is ambiguous. The germline gives CDR1 ENHRY, CDR2 SYGVKD. V was trimmed by 7 bases and J by 8 bases, leaving 14 bases between them. The CDR3 consists of 12 residues. The CDR3 sequence: CAIKEPNLGYTF. The CDR3 bases are TGTGCCATCAAAGAGCCCAATTTGGGCTACACCTTC.

V gene TRBV5-1 combines with J gene TRBJ2-5; 11 bases map to TRBD1. V gave up 3 bases and J gave up 4 bases; unmatched junction bases: 2. The germline CDR1 and CDR2 sequences are SGHRS and YFSETQ. The CDR3 runs 14 residues. CDR3 residues: CASSSGQGAETQYF. The CDR3 region has the DNA TGCGCCAGCAGCTCCGGACAGGGGGCAGAGACCCAGTACTTC.